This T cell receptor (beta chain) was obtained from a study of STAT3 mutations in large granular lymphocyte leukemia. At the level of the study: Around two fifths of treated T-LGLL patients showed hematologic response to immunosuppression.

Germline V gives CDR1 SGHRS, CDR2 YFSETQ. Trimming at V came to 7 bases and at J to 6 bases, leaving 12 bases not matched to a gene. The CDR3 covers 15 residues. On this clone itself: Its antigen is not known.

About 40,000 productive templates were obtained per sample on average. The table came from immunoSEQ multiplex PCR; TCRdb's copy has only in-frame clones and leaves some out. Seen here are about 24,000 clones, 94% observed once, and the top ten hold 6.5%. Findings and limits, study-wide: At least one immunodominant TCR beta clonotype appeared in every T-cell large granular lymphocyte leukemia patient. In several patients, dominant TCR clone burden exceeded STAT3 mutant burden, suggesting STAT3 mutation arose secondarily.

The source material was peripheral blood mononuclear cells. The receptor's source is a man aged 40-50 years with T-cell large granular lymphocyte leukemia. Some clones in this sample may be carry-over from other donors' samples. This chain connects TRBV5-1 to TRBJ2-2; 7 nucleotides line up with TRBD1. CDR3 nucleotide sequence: TGCGCCAGCCGCTGGGGACAGTCGGCTCCCGGGGAGCTGTTTTTT. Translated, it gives CASRWGQSAPGELFF.